These 27 T cell receptor beta chains originate from one sample sequenced in a study of CD8 T cells in Susac syndrome. About 0.5 to 1 ug RNA was reverse transcribed with random hexamers. TCRdb called the immunoSEQ multiplex PCR reads again in MiXCR, with one record for every CDR3 protein. The sample carries about 200,000 distinct CDR3 sequences, nearly 95% recorded once. Material for sequencing was CD4+ T cells from PBMCs. The receptors stem from a human donor with multiple sclerosis.

The rearrangement links TRBV3-1 to TRBJ1-6; D remains unclear. V lost 6 bases and J 13 bases, leaving 13 bases between the germline ends. This CDR3 contains 12 residues. The V gene's germline CDR1 is LGHDT and CDR2 YNNKEL (reference sequence). The CDR3 DNA reads TGTGCCAGCAGTCAGGTCTTGGGGCCCCTCCACTTT. Translating it yields CASSQVLGPLHF.

The chain is built from TRBV18 and TRBJ1-1; a possible D gene is TRBD1 (6 bases). The V gene lost 4 bases and the J gene lost 3 bases, with 15 bases spanning the gap. Germline CDR1 is KGHSH and CDR2 is LQKENI. This CDR3 is 15 amino acids long. As DNA, the CDR3 is TGTGCCAGCTCACTTTCAGGACAGTTGTACACTGAAGCTTTCTTT. Translation: CASSLSGQLYTEAFF.

Note on this clonotype: A junction end diverges from the germline sequence, so it may reflect a read error. This CDR3 reads CASSLAGSTDTQYF. In DNA, the CDR3 is TGTGCCAGCAGTTTAGCGGGGAGCACAGATACGCAGTATTTT. The gene calls are TRBV5-1 and TRBJ2-3; 8 nucleotides line up with TRBD2. Germline V gives CDR1 SGHRS, CDR2 YFSETQ. There are 14 residues in the CDR3.

The genes are TRBV29-1 and TRBJ2-5; tentatively, D is TRBD1 or TRBD2 (5 bases each). V shed 6 bases and J shed 5 bases, with 16 bases lying between them. In germline, CDR1 is SQVTM, CDR2 ANQGSEA. The CDR3 has 13 amino acids. The CDR3 protein is CSVGTDTAETQYF. CDR3 in DNA: TGCAGCGTCGGGACCGACACGGCGGAGACCCAGTACTTC.

The chain has TRBV5-1 and TRBJ1-2, with D uncertain. The CDR3 is made up of 13 amino acids. Deletions cut 4 bases from V and 5 bases from J, with 12 bases between. The germline gives CDR1 SGHRS, CDR2 YFSETQ. The CDR3 is CASSSQQTYGYTF. The CDR3 DNA reads as TGCGCCAGCAGCAGCCAGCAGACGTATGGCTACACCTTC.

This sequence joins TRBV6-1 and TRBJ2-1, with D hard to call. The germline CDR1 and CDR2 sequences are MNHNS and SASEGT. The V end lost 3 bases, the J end lost 3 bases, and 6 bases lay between the germline ends. The CDR3 totals 13 residues. Here the CDR3 reads CASSDMGYNEQFF. The CDR3, as DNA: TGTGCCAGCAGTGACATGGGCTACAATGAGCAGTTCTTC.

The V and J genes are TRBV6-6 and TRBJ2-5, with D hard to call. The CDR3 spans 14 residues. V was pared by 4 bases and J by 2 bases, with 11 bases between. Germline CDR1 MNHNY, CDR2 SVGAGI (reference sequence). Here the CDR3 DNA reads TGTGCCAGCAGTTTTAGGATGTGGCAAGAGACCCAGTACTTC. Protein product: CASSFRMWQETQYF.

This chain connects TRBV7-2 to TRBJ1-1; D uncertain. V lost 1 base to trimming and J lost 4 bases, with 13 bases between them. CDR3 length: 15 amino acids. Germline CDR1 reads SGHTA; CDR2 reads FQGNSA. The CDR3 protein is CASSLDGPPVTEAFF. The CDR3 coding sequence is TGTGCCAGCAGCTTAGATGGTCCCCCAGTCACTGAAGCTTTCTTT. The variable domain in full, completed from reference TRBV7-2 and TRBJ1-1, reads GAGVSQSPSNKVTEKGKDVELRCDPISGHTALYWYRQSLGQGLEFLIYFQGNSAPDKSGLPSDRFSAERTGGSVSTLTIQRTQQEDSAVYLCASSLDGPPVTEAFFGQGTRLTVV.

This chain uses TRBV3-1 with TRBJ2-1; maybe TRBD1 (5 bases). Deletions cut 4 bases from V and 4 bases from J, with 23 bases between. In germline, CDR1 is LGHDT, CDR2 YNNKEL (reference sequence). This CDR3 has 18 amino acids. The CDR3 protein is CASSLGVKRISRYNEQFF. As DNA, the CDR3 is TGTGCCAGCAGCCTAGGGGTAAAACGAATCTCCCGGTACAATGAGCAGTTCTTC.

The chain carries TRBV15 and TRBJ2-7; 8 bases match TRBD2. The CDR3 totals 14 residues. CDR1 and CDR2 (germline): LNHNV, YYDKDF (reference sequence). The junction had 3 bases not matched to a gene; V was cut back by 0 bases and J by 5 bases. The CDR3 nucleotides are TGTGCCACCAGCAGAGAAGCGGGAGTGAACGAGCAGTACTTC. It codes for CATSREAGVNEQYF.

This clonotype was observed a single time. The gene calls are TRBV9 and TRBJ2-7, with TRBD1 matching 7 bases. The CDR3 spans 15 residues. Germline CDR1 is SGDLS and CDR2 is YYNGEE. The V and J ends lost 4 bases and 4 bases, in that order; junction bases with no gene match: 11. CDR3 DNA sequence: TGTGCCAGCAGCCCCCGACAGGGTAGAAGGTACGAGCAGTACTTC. Its protein product is CASSPRQGRRYEQYF.

This chain uses TRBV12-3 or TRBV12-4 with TRBJ2-7; perhaps TRBD2 as D (5 bases). CDR3 length: 14 amino acids. The V gene lost 5 bases and the J gene lost 5 bases, with 16 bases spanning the gap. CDR3 DNA: TGTGCCAGCAGTCCCCGGACTCGTTCCGACGAGCAGTACTTC. It is translated as CASSPRTRSDEQYF.

The chain combines TRBV15 with TRBJ1-5; the D is unclear. Germline CDR1 LNHNV, CDR2 YYDKDF (reference sequence). CDR3 length: 14 amino acids. The germline V and J ends were trimmed by 0 bases and 6 bases, with 9 bases remaining between them. The CDR3 here is CATSRDQFGQPQHF. Here the CDR3 DNA reads TGTGCCACCAGCAGAGATCAGTTTGGTCAGCCCCAGCATTTT.

The V call is TRBV20-1, the J call TRBJ2-5; D could derive from TRBD1 or TRBD2 (5 bases each). Germline CDR1 DFQATT, CDR2 SNEGSKA (reference sequence). CDR3 size: 14 residues. V was clipped by 4 bases and J by 5 bases, with 17 bases between them. CDR3 loop: CSATQGAGGETQYF. CDR3 in DNA: TGCAGTGCTACCCAGGGTGCGGGCGGTGAGACCCAGTACTTC.

This chain uses TRBV18 with TRBJ2-1; no firm D call. V gave up 1 base and J gave up 5 bases, with 6 bases separating them. The CDR3 has 13 residues. CDR1 is KGHSH and CDR2 is LQKENI in the germline V gene. This CDR3 reads CASSPLQNNEQFF. CDR3 nucleotides: TGTGCCAGCTCACCACTCCAAAACAATGAGCAGTTCTTC.

The chain uses TRBV5-6 and TRBJ2-5; 8 bases fit TRBD2. J was trimmed by 4 bases and V by 3 bases; bases with no gene match: 5. CDR1 SGHDT and CDR2 YYEEEE come from the germline V gene. This CDR3 contains 14 residues. CDR3 in DNA: TGTGCCAGCAGCTATGGGCGGGGGGCAGAGACCCAGTACTTC. Translated: CASSYGRGAETQYF.

This sequence joins TRBV15 and TRBJ2-7; tentatively, D is TRBD2 (5 bases). V was trimmed by 0 bases and J by 0 bases, leaving 12 bases between them. Germline values: CDR1 LNHNV, CDR2 YYDKDF (reference sequence). CDR3 length equals 16 residues. The CDR3 loop reads CATSRERTVSSYEQYF. CDR3 sequence (DNA): TGTGCCACCAGCAGAGAGAGGACTGTCAGCTCCTACGAGCAGTACTTC.

The rearrangement links TRBV29-1 to TRBJ1-3, with D unclear. Germline-derived CDR1 and CDR2 are SQVTM and ANQGSEA. The V end lost 6 bases, the J end lost 0 bases, and 9 bases lay between the germline ends. This CDR3 has 13 amino acids. In DNA form, the CDR3 reads TGCAGCGTGGTGACTAGCTCTGGAAACACCATATATTTT. This gives the protein CSVVTSSGNTIYF.

V gene TRBV3-1 combines with J gene TRBJ1-2; possibly TRBD1 for D (6 bases). The germline CDR1 and CDR2 sequences are LGHDT and YNNKEL (reference sequence). V was cut by 4 bases and J by 7 bases, with 10 bases left in between. This CDR3 is built from 12 residues. The CDR3 sequence: CASSPQGFGYTF. CDR3 DNA sequence: TGTGCCAGCAGCCCGCAGGGGTTTGGCTACACCTTC.

This chain joins TRBV20-1 and TRBJ2-5; D is unclear. V was cut by 6 bases and J by 4 bases, with 15 bases left in between. CDR1 and CDR2 from the germline V gene are DFQATT and SNEGSKA (reference sequence). CDR3 length: 13 amino acids. CDR3 amino acids: CSARSTGRETQYF. The CDR3 DNA sequence: TGCAGTGCGAGAAGTACTGGCCGAGAGACCCAGTACTTC.

The CDR3 nucleotides are TGTGCCACCAGCAGAGGTTCTGGGACAGGTCCCTACAATGAGCAGTTCTTC. This codes for CATSRGSGTGPYNEQFF. The V and J genes are TRBV15 and TRBJ2-1, with 8 bases matching TRBD1. Germline assignment: CDR1 LNHNV and CDR2 YYDKDF (reference sequence). Losses at the gene ends were 1 base for V and 2 bases for J; bases not matched to a gene: 7. The CDR3 contains 17 residues.

The chain couples TRBV3-1 to TRBJ1-6; TRBD1 is a possible D gene (5 bases). The CDR3 consists of 15 residues. The germline gives CDR1 LGHDT, CDR2 YNNKEL (reference sequence). V was pared by 3 bases and J by 9 bases, with 15 bases between. The CDR3 coding sequence is TGTGCCAGCAGCCAGACCGCCGACAGCGGTTCACCCCTCCACTTT. Protein product: CASSQTADSGSPLHF. Filled out from reference TRBV3-1 and TRBJ1-6, the complete variable domain reads DTAVSQTPKYLVTQMGNDKSIKCEQNLGHDTMYWYKQDSKKFLKIMFSYNNKELIINETVPNRFSPKSPDKAHLNLHINSLELGDSAVYFCASSQTADSGSPLHFGNGTRLTVT.

The chain is built from TRBV7-9 and TRBJ2-3, with 11 bases fitting TRBD2. CDR1 is SEHNR, CDR2 FQNEAQ, per germline (reference sequence). The CDR3 is made up of 15 amino acids. The V and J ends lost 5 bases and 2 bases, in that order; junction bases with no gene match: 3. The CDR3 DNA follows: TGTGCCAGCAGCATGACTAGCGGGGCCACAGATACGCAGTATTTT. This translates into CASSMTSGATDTQYF.

The chain combines TRBV12-3 or TRBV12-4 with TRBJ2-1; D gene unclear. This CDR3 is built from 13 residues. V was clipped by 6 bases and J by 5 bases, with 11 bases between them. The CDR3 bases are TGTGCCAGCAGGAGCCGGGCCCACAATGAGCAGTTCTTC. This translates into CASRSRAHNEQFF.

The CDR3 spells CASSHPTGGAALTEAFF. The CDR3 bases are TGCGCCAGCAGCCATCCCACAGGGGGCGCAGCGCTCACTGAAGCTTTCTTT. The chain links TRBV4-1 to TRBJ1-1; 9 bases are shared with TRBD1. This CDR3 region has 17 residues. Unmatched junction bases numbered 12, after V lost 3 bases and J lost 4 bases. Germline CDR1 and CDR2: MGHRA and YSYEKL.

The chain links TRBV20-1 to TRBJ2-3; tentatively, D is TRBD1 (5 bases). The V and J ends lost 0 bases and 2 bases respectively, with 12 bases between them. CDR3 length: 15 residues. The germline V gene has CDR1 DFQATT and CDR2 SNEGSKA (reference sequence). The DNA for the CDR3 is TGCAGTGCTAGAGAAAGAGGACAACACACAGATACGCAGTATTTT. Translating it yields CSARERGQHTDTQYF.

There are a few counts of this clonotype. V is TRBV29-1 and J is TRBJ2-7; no definite D call. The CDR3 spans 12 residues. Germline-derived CDR1 and CDR2 are SQVTM and ANQGSEA. Trimming shortened V by 4 bases and J by 5 bases, and 12 bases separated the two germline ends. CDR3 DNA sequence: TGCAGCGTTGGTTCCGCATTGGACGAGCAGTACTTC. Protein: CSVGSALDEQYF.